These 30 T cell receptor beta chains were sequenced from one sample in a study of beta chain features in type 1 diabetes. Since all of the isolated RNA was reverse transcribed, expressed TCRB transcripts were what got sequenced. Assay: immunoSEQ multiplex PCR; the TCRdb copy retains only in-frame clones and omits some. In the table there are some 150,000 clones, 6.9% of which are singletons. Specimen: central memory CD4+ T cells from blood. These receptors originate from a woman aged 25 to 39 in good health.

This sequence joins TRBV7-6 and TRBJ1-2; 9 nucleotides line up with TRBD1. CDR3 length: 14 amino acids. The germline V gene encodes CDR1 SGHVS and CDR2 FNYEAQ. V lost 0 bases and J lost 8; bases outside the gene matches: 4. The CDR3 loop is CASSLAGTGKGYTF. In nucleotides, the CDR3 is TGTGCCAGCAGCTTAGCTGGGACAGGGAAGGGCTACACCTTC. Drawing the rest from reference TRBV7-6 and TRBJ1-2, the complete variable domain is GAGVSQSPRYKVTKRGQDVALRCDPISGHVSLYWYRQALGQGPEFLTYFNYEAQQDKSGLPNDRFSAERPEGSISTLTIQRTEQRDSAMYRCASSLAGTGKGYTFGSGTRLTVV.

In its sample, this clone was seen many times. V is TRBV4-2 and J is TRBJ1-1; 7 bases map to TRBD1. Germline V gene sequence: CDR1 LGHNA, CDR2 YNFKEQ. Germline trimming cut 3 bases from V and 0 bases from J; bases unmatched to any gene: 7. This CDR3 region has 16 residues. The CDR3 reads CASSHGETGMNTEAFF. DNA for the CDR3: TGTGCCAGCAGCCACGGGGAGACAGGGATGAACACTGAAGCTTTCTTT.

This clone has only a few counts. The CDR3: CASSQMGQGDSNYGYTF. CDR3 DNA: TGTGCCAGCAGCCAGATGGGACAGGGGGATTCGAACTATGGCTACACCTTC. V usage is TRBV4-2 and J usage is TRBJ1-2; TRBD1 matches 11 bases. CDR1 is LGHNA, CDR2 YNFKEQ, per germline. There are 17 residues in the CDR3. J lost 2 bases, V lost 3 bases, and 8 bases had no gene match.

The table lists this clone with a few counts. The chain uses TRBV4-3 and TRBJ2-2, with 7 nucleotides matching TRBD1. J was trimmed by 0 bases and V by 1 base; bases with no gene match: 5. The germline V gene has CDR1 LGHNA and CDR2 YSLEER. This CDR3 is 17 amino acids long. This CDR3 reads CASSQARGPANTGELFF. In DNA, the CDR3 is TGCGCCAGCAGCCAAGCGAGGGGGCCTGCGAACACCGGGGAGCTGTTTTTT.

This clone appeared a few times. V usage is TRBV7-3 and J usage is TRBJ2-1; TRBD2 is a possible D gene (5 bases). Germline CDR1 and CDR2: SGHTA and FQGTGA. The CDR3 is made up of 15 amino acids. V lost 5 bases and J 3 bases, leaving 14 bases between the germline ends. In DNA form, the CDR3 reads TGTGCCAGCAGCCCCCGGGGAGCCTACTACAATGAGCAGTTCTTC. Encoded protein: CASSPRGAYYNEQFF.

The chain recombines TRBV5-1 with TRBJ1-5, with 8 nucleotides matching TRBD1. V shed 4 bases and J 9 bases; nucleotides not matched to a gene: 6. The CDR3 totals 13 residues. The V gene's germline CDR1 is SGHRS and CDR2 YFSETQ. The CDR3 spells CASSDNGQGPQHF. The CDR3 region has the DNA TGCGCCAGCAGCGACAACGGACAGGGGCCCCAGCATTTT.

The V gene is TRBV5-1, the J gene TRBJ2-5; D is uncertain. The CDR3 runs to 14 residues. The V and J ends lost 0 bases and 0 bases respectively, with 6 bases between them. The germline gives CDR1 SGHRS, CDR2 YFSETQ. CDR3 nucleotide sequence: TGCGCCAGCAGCTTGGCCCCGGACCAAGAGACCCAGTACTTC. Translation gives CASSLAPDQETQYF.

V is TRBV4-2 and J is TRBJ2-3; TRBD2 agrees at 7 bases. The CDR3 consists of 19 residues. Germline assignment: CDR1 LGHNA and CDR2 YNFKEQ. J gave up 2 bases and V 1 base, and 15 bases lay outside the gene matches. CDR3 sequence: CASSQGPLGGSRNTDTQYF. CDR3 coding DNA: TGTGCCAGCAGCCAAGGCCCCCTCGGCGGGAGCCGGAACACAGATACGCAGTATTTT.

This chain connects TRBV6-5 to TRBJ2-7; D uncertain. CDR3 length: 15 residues. The V end lost 0 bases, the J end lost 1 base, and 10 bases lay between the germline ends. Germline V gene sequence: CDR1 MNHEY, CDR2 SVGAGI. As DNA, the CDR3 is TGTGCCAGCAGTTACTCGTACGAGTATTCCTACGAGCAGTACTTC. As protein: CASSYSYEYSYEQYF.

Ten or more counts support this clone. The chain recombines TRBV4-3 with TRBJ1-1; 9 nucleotides align to TRBD1. Per the germline V gene, CDR1 is LGHNA and CDR2 is YSLEER. The length of the CDR3 is 15 residues. The V gene end was trimmed by 2 bases and the J gene end by 1 base; junction bases not matched to a gene: 2. CDR3 in DNA: TGCGCCAGCAGCCAACGGACAGGGGAGAACACTGAAGCTTTCTTT. This translates into CASSQRTGENTEAFF.

Points on this clone: This CDR3 is also generated by other DNA sequences in the sample. The chain joins TRBV2 to TRBJ1-2; 9 positions agree with TRBD1. The ends lost 6 bases at V and 1 base at J; junction bases unmatched: 3. CDR1 and CDR2 from the germline V gene are SNHLY and FYNNEI. There are 14 residues in the CDR3. The CDR3 spells CASSLDRGNYGYTF. CDR3 DNA: TGTGCCAGCAGCCTGGACAGGGGTAACTATGGCTACACCTTC.

This clone has ten or more counts. The chain employs TRBV4-3 and TRBJ2-5, with a weak D call TRBD1 (5 bases). The CDR3 spans 16 residues. CDR1 and CDR2 from the germline V gene are LGHNA and YSLEER. V was clipped by 0 bases and J by 2 bases, with 13 bases between them. In DNA form, the CDR3 reads TGCGCCAGCAGCCAAGATTACAGGCGAGCTCAAGAGACCCAGTACTTC. Its protein is CASSQDYRRAQETQYF.

The chain recombines TRBV28 with TRBJ2-5, with a possible D match to TRBD2 (6 bases). The CDR3 loop spans 15 amino acids. Trimming removed 0 bases from V and 1 base from J, with 9 bases in between. Germline V gives CDR1 MDHEN, CDR2 SYDVKM. The CDR3 loop reads CASSLWGTGQETQYF. CDR3 in DNA: TGTGCCAGCAGTTTATGGGGGACTGGCCAAGAGACCCAGTACTTC.

The chain is built from TRBV9 and TRBJ2-1, with 13 bases matching TRBD2. The CDR3 contains 16 residues. The J segment lost 8 bases and the V segment lost 4 bases, leaving 9 bases of the junction unmatched. The V gene's germline CDR1 is SGDLS and CDR2 YYNGEE. CDR3 loop: CASSPRTSGSNDEQFF. The DNA for the CDR3 is TGTGCCAGCAGCCCTCGGACTAGCGGGAGTAACGATGAGCAGTTCTTC.

V gene TRBV7-2 combines with J gene TRBJ2-3, with 9 bases aligning to TRBD2. CDR1 is SGHTA and CDR2 is FQGNSA in the germline V gene. This CDR3 is 14 amino acids long. J lost 6 bases, V lost 5 bases, and 6 bases had no gene match. The CDR3: CASSLGLAADTQYF. The CDR3 DNA follows: TGTGCCAGCAGCCTGGGACTAGCCGCGGATACGCAGTATTTT.

This clone was counted only a few times. J is TRBJ2-5 and V is TRBV27; 10 bases agree with TRBD2. After removal of 4 bases from V and 5 bases from J, the junction contained 7 bases not matched to a gene. The length of the CDR3 is 15 residues. Looked up from germline, CDR1 is MNHEY and CDR2 is SMNVEV (reference sequence). The DNA of the CDR3 is TGTGCCAGCAGTTCCAAAGCGGGAGGGAAGGAGACCCAGTACTTC. This gives the protein CASSSKAGGKETQYF.

This clone was recorded a few times. The genes are TRBV20-1 and TRBJ1-2; TRBD1 aligns across 7 bases. The germline gives CDR1 DFQATT, CDR2 SNEGSKA (reference sequence). The CDR3 extends over 11 amino acids. Unmatched junction bases numbered 8, after V lost 8 bases and J lost 8 bases. The CDR3 region is CSLTGDGGYTF. CDR3 nucleotides: TGCAGTCTTACAGGGGATGGCGGCTACACCTTC.

This clone came up many times. The chain carries TRBV7-2 and TRBJ2-7; 10 nucleotides match TRBD2. The trim removed 5 bases at V and 2 bases at J, leaving 6 bases unmatched. The CDR3 spans 15 residues. Germline CDR1 reads SGHTA; CDR2 reads FQGNSA. The CDR3 DNA sequence: TGTGCCAGCAGCGTTACTAGCGGGACCCCCTACGAGCAGTACTTC. This sequence encodes CASSVTSGTPYEQYF.

This clone has more than one count but fewer than ten. This chain connects TRBV6-6 to TRBJ1-4; possible D gene TRBD1, 6 bases. Germline values: CDR1 MNHNY, CDR2 SVGAGI (reference sequence). V lost 6 bases, J lost 8 bases, and 13 bases lay in between. The CDR3 runs to 13 residues. The CDR3 bases are TGTGCCAGCAGGCCGGGTGGGGGCGAAAAACTGTTTTTT. Amino acid sequence: CASRPGGGEKLFF.

This clone has at least ten counts. The gene calls are TRBV4-3 and TRBJ2-3; TRBD2 matches 9 bases. Germline loops: CDR1 LGHNA, CDR2 YSLEER. The CDR3 extends over 14 amino acids. The V gene end was trimmed by 1 base and the J gene end by 12 bases; junction bases not matched to a gene: 8. The CDR3: CASSQARLAEKQYF. The CDR3 bases are TGCGCCAGCAGCCAAGCCCGACTAGCGGAGAAACAGTATTTT.

The chain combines TRBV25-1 with TRBJ2-3; 7 bases fit TRBD2. The CDR3 is 15 amino acids. Germline V gene data show CDR1 as MGHDK and CDR2 as SYGVNS. J gave up 6 bases and V 5 bases, and 11 bases lay outside the gene matches. The CDR3 reads CASSPGGGAVDTQYF. The CDR3 DNA sequence: TGTGCCAGCAGTCCAGGCGGGGGAGCAGTGGATACGCAGTATTTT.

This clone came up many times. V usage is TRBV5-1 and J usage is TRBJ1-2; 8 bases match TRBD1. Germline V gives CDR1 SGHRS, CDR2 YFSETQ. Germline trimming cut 0 bases from V and 6 bases from J; bases unmatched to any gene: 4. The CDR3 runs 14 residues. CDR3 sequence: CASSLDRGVDGYTF. CDR3 in DNA: TGCGCCAGCAGCTTGGACAGGGGGGTCGATGGCTACACCTTC. Based on the CDR3 plus reference TRBV5-1 and TRBJ1-2, the full variable domain is KAGVTQTPRYLIKTRGQQVTLSCSPISGHRSVSWYQQTPGQGLQFLFEYFSETQRNKGNFPGRFSGRQFSNSRSEMNVSTLELGDSALYLCASSLDRGVDGYTFGSGTRLTVV.

The sample holds a few counts of this clone. This sequence joins TRBV6-1 and TRBJ2-3; 7 bases fit TRBD1. Trimming cost V 0 bases and J 4 bases; bases outside gene matches: 1. This CDR3 contains 14 residues. Looked up from germline, CDR1 is MNHNS and CDR2 is SASEGT. The CDR3 region is CASSEATGPDTQYF. The CDR3 DNA reads as TGTGCCAGCAGTGAAGCGACAGGGCCAGATACGCAGTATTTT.

The gene calls are TRBV9 and TRBJ2-7; 8 nucleotides align to TRBD2. J was trimmed by 7 bases and V by 0 bases; bases with no gene match: 12. Germline CDR1 is SGDLS and CDR2 is YYNGEE. The CDR3 loop spans 16 amino acids. This chain's CDR3 is CASSVGGAGESQEQYF. DNA for the CDR3: TGTGCCAGCAGCGTAGGGGGAGCGGGAGAGTCTCAGGAGCAGTACTTC.

The J gene is TRBJ2-7, the V gene TRBV6-5, with D possibly matching TRBD2 (6 bases). Looked up from germline, CDR1 is MNHEY and CDR2 is SVGAGI. The CDR3 loop spans 16 amino acids. Between the trimmed V and J ends, which lost 0 bases and 3 bases, there was a span of 15 bases. The CDR3, as DNA: TGTGCCAGCAGTTACTCGAAAACGGGAGTAGTCTACGAGCAGTACTTC. Encoded protein: CASSYSKTGVVYEQYF.

J is TRBJ2-5 and V is TRBV4-1; 10 bases align to TRBD1. In germline, CDR1 is MGHRA, CDR2 YSYEKL. CDR3 length: 16 residues. The trim removed 4 bases at V and 4 bases at J, leaving 9 bases unmatched. The CDR3 sequence: CASSRTGQGGRETQYF. In DNA form, the CDR3 reads TGCGCCAGCAGCCGGACTGGACAGGGGGGGAGAGAGACCCAGTACTTC.

The chain has TRBV6-6 and TRBJ2-5; 7 bases are shared with TRBD1. Looked up from germline, CDR1 is MNHNY and CDR2 is SVGAGI (reference sequence). V trimming: 6 bases; J trimming: 4 bases; junction bases outside the gene matches: 2. The CDR3 runs 12 residues. Here the CDR3 reads CASRGQLETQYF. The CDR3 DNA reads as TGTGCCAGCAGGGGACAGCTAGAGACCCAGTACTTC.

The chain joins TRBV27 to TRBJ2-7, with 9 bases lining up with TRBD2. J gave up 5 bases and V 5 bases, and 4 bases lay outside the gene matches. Germline V gives CDR1 MNHEY, CDR2 SMNVEV (reference sequence). This CDR3 region has 13 residues. The CDR3 loop reads CASSGLASHEQYF. CDR3 nucleotides: TGTGCCAGCAGTGGACTAGCGAGCCACGAGCAGTACTTC.

This chain links TRBV7-8 with TRBJ2-1, with 7 bases identical to TRBD2. Germline V gives CDR1 SGHVS, CDR2 FQNEAQ. The V and J ends lost 3 bases and 6 bases, in that order; junction bases with no gene match: 5. CDR3 length equals 14 residues. CDR3 sequence (DNA): TGTGCCAGCAGCTTTGGAGGCGGGGGCAATGAGCAGTTCTTC. Its protein product is CASSFGGGGNEQFF.

A few counts support this clone. The chain couples TRBV6-5 to TRBJ1-2; D remains unclear. Germline V lookup: CDR1 MNHEY, CDR2 SVGAGI. The length of the CDR3 is 11 residues. Trimming removed 5 bases at V and 8 bases at J, with 9 bases between. CDR3 region: CASSEALGYTF. CDR3 bases: TGTGCCAGCAGTGAGGCTTTAGGCTACACCTTC.